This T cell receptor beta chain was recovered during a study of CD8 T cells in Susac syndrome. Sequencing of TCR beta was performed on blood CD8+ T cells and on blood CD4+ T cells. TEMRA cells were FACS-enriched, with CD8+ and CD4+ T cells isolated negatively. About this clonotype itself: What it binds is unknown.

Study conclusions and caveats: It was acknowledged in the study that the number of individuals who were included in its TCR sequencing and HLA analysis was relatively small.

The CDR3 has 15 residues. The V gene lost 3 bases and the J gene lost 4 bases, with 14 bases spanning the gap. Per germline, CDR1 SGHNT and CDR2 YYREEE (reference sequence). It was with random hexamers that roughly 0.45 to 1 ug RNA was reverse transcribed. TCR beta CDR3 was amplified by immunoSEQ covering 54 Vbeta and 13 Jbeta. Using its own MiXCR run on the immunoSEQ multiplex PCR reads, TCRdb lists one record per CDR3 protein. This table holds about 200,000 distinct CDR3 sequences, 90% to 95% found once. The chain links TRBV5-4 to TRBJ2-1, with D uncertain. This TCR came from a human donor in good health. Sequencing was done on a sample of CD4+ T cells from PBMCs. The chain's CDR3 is CASSSDPDRYNEQFF. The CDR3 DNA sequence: TGTGCCAGCAGCTCAGACCCGGATCGATACAATGAGCAGTTCTTC.